The sequence of this T cell receptor beta chain was determined in a study of CXCR3-negative and CXCR3-positive naive CD8 T cells. With respect to this clonotype: The target antigen is unknown.

Triplicate sorts of roughly 300,000 cells per CD8+ subset. CD45RO-CCR7+CD27+CD95- cells counted as naive CD8+ T cells. Germline CDR1 MGHRA, CDR2 YSYEKL. This CDR3 is 17 amino acids long. UMI-labeled TRB cDNA libraries were prepared by 5' RACE. TCRdb re-called the 5' RACE reads, yielding one record per CDR3 amino acid sequence without DNA. The table gives approximately 90,000 distinct CDR3 sequences; the top ten clones make up 0.5% to 0.6% of it. Study-wide points: Both naive subsets carried similar amounts of surface CD5, so TCR strength was inferred from TRB CDR3 properties. CXCR3-positive naive cells had TRB CDR3s that were more hydrophobic than CXCR3-negative naive cells had. TRBV-TRBJ usage matched between naive CXCR3-negative and CXCR3-positive cells but not between memory cells.

The clonotype comes from a human donor in good health. Some clones in this sample may be carry-over from other donors' samples. The chain links TRBV4-1 to TRBJ2-3; TCRdb's assignment of TRBD1 cannot be checked, as there is no DNA. Sequencing was done on a sample of naive CXCR3+ CD8+ T cells from blood. Subset given: CD45RO-CCR7+CD27+CD95- naive CD8+ T cells expressing CXCR3 (TNR3+). CDR3 in amino acids: CASSQELGTGGSDTQYF.